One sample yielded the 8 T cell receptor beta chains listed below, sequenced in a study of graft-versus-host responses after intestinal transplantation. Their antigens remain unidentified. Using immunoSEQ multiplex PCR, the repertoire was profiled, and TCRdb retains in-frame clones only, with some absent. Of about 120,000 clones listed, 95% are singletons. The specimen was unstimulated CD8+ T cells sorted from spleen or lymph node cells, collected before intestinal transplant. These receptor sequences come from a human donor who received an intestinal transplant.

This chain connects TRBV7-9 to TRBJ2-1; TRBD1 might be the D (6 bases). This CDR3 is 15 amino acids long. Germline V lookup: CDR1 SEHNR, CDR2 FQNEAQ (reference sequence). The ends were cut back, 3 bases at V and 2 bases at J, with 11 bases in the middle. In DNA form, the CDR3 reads TGTGCCAGCAGCTTTTCAGGGGCCCCCTACAATGAGCAGTTCTTC. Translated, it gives CASSFSGAPYNEQFF.

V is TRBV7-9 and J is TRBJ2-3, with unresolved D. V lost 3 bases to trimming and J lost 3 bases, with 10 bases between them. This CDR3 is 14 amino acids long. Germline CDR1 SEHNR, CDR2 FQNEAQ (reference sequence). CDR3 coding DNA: TGTGCCAGCAGCTTGTGGCGAGGAACAGATACGCAGTATTTT. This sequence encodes CASSLWRGTDTQYF. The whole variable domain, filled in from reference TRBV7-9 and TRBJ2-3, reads DTGVSQNPRHKITKRGQNVTFRCDPISEHNRLYWYRQTLGQGPEFLTYFQNEAQLEKSRLLSDRFSAERPKGSFSTLEIQRTEQGDSAMYLCASSLWRGTDTQYFGPGTRLTVL.

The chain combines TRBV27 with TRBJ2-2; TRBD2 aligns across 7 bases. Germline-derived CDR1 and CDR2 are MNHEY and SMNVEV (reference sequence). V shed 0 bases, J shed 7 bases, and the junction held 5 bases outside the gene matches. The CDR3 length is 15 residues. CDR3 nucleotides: TGTGCCAGCAGTTTATCTATCTCGGGAGGCGGGGAGCTGTTTTTT. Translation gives CASSLSISGGGELFF.

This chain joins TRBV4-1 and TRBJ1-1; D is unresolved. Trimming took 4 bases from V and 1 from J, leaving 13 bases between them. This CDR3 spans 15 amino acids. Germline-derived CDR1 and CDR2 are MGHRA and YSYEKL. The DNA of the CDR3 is TGCGCCAGCAGCCTCCGGTTAGAGGGGAACACTGAAGCTTTCTTT. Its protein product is CASSLRLEGNTEAFF.

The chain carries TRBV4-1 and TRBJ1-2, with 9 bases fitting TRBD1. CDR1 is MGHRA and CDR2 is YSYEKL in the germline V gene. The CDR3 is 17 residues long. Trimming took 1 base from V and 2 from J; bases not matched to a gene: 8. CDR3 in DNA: TGCGCCAGCAGCCAAGTTCGCGGACAGGGGCCCAACTATGGCTACACCTTC. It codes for CASSQVRGQGPNYGYTF.

Written as DNA, the CDR3 is TGTGCCAGCAGTCGACGGGACACCTACCAAGAGACCCAGTACTTC. Its protein product is CASSRRDTYQETQYF. The chain uses TRBV6-5 and TRBJ2-5; possibly TRBD1 for D (6 bases). This CDR3 has 15 amino acids. Trimming stripped 5 bases from V and 0 bases from J, with 13 bases between. Germline CDR1 MNHEY, CDR2 SVGAGI.

The CDR3 reads CASSPLGTGATGELFF. In DNA form, the CDR3 reads TGTGCCAGCAGTCCCCTAGGGACAGGGGCCACCGGGGAGCTGTTTTTT. The gene calls are TRBV28 and TRBJ2-2, with 10 bases identical to TRBD1. The CDR3 loop spans 16 amino acids. The J segment lost 4 bases and the V segment lost 5 bases, leaving 7 bases of the junction unmatched. The germline gives CDR1 MDHEN, CDR2 SYDVKM.

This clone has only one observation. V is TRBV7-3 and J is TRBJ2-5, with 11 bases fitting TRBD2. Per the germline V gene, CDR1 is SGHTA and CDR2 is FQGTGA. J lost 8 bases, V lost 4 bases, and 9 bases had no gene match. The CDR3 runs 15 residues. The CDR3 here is CASSSGLAGSGTQYF. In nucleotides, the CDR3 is TGTGCCAGCAGCTCCGGACTAGCGGGCTCGGGAACCCAGTACTTC.